The 21 T cell receptor beta chains presented below share a single source sample, sequenced in a study of cytomegalovirus exposure and HLA in healthy donors. Profiling relied on immunoSEQ multiplex PCR, and the TCRdb table lists in-frame clones only, not all of them. The table shows fewer than 350,000 clones, with 70% to 90% occurring only once. Sequencing was performed on PBMCs. These receptors all stem from a woman between 18 and 29 years old in good health and CMV-seronegative.

V gene TRBV2 combines with J gene TRBJ2-5; 7 nucleotides align to TRBD2. Unmatched junction bases numbered 0, after V lost 7 bases and J lost 4 bases. Germline lookup yields CDR1 SNHLY and CDR2 FYNNEI. CDR3 length: 11 amino acids. CDR3 sequence reads: CASTGGETQYF. The CDR3 DNA is TGTGCCAGCACGGGGGGAGAGACCCAGTACTTC.

V usage is TRBV27 and J usage is TRBJ1-1; D is perhaps TRBD1 (6 bases). Germline V gene sequence: CDR1 MNHEY, CDR2 SMNVEV (reference sequence). The CDR3 has 14 residues. V lost 2 bases and J lost 4, with 11 bases in between. CDR3 DNA: TGTGCCAGCAGTTTAGAGGGGGGGAGCACTGAAGCTTTCTTT. This encodes CASSLEGGSTEAFF.

A single count supports this clone. The chain links TRBV4-1 to TRBJ2-2, with D possibly TRBD2 on 5 matching bases. Germline values: CDR1 MGHRA, CDR2 YSYEKL. This CDR3 is 16 amino acids long. V lost 1 base to trimming and J lost 4 bases, with 13 bases between them. The CDR3 DNA reads as TGCGCCAGCAGCCAAGTAAGGAGGTGGGGCACCGGGGAGCTGTTTTTT. It yields the protein CASSQVRRWGTGELFF.

The chain recombines TRBV27 with TRBJ2-7, with TRBD1 matching 8 bases. CDR1 MNHEY and CDR2 SMNVEV come from the germline V gene (reference sequence). This CDR3 comprises 12 residues. The ends lost 8 bases at V and 6 bases at J; junction bases unmatched: 6. The DNA for the CDR3 is TGTGCCAGCGGGCATACAGGGGGCGAGCAGTACTTC. As protein: CASGHTGGEQYF.

The V and J genes are TRBV4-3 and TRBJ2-4; TRBD2 aligns across 12 bases. With V trimmed by 1 base and J by 6 bases, 16 bases remained unmatched. CDR1 is LGHNA and CDR2 is YSLEER in the germline V gene. The CDR3 sequence is 20 residues long. As DNA, the CDR3 is TGCGCCAGCAGCCAAGCTGCATGGACTAGCGGGGTCATTGGTATAAACATTCAGTACTTC. Translation gives CASSQAAWTSGVIGINIQYF.

There are a few counts of this clone. The chain joins TRBV2 to TRBJ2-7, with 7 bases fitting TRBD2. This CDR3 region has 13 residues. With 8 bases clipped from V and 1 base from J, the junction kept 5 bases outside the gene matches. Germline V lookup: CDR1 SNHLY, CDR2 FYNNEI. In DNA, the CDR3 is TGTGCCAGCCTACCGGGGGGATCCTACGAGCAGTACTTC. It translates to CASLPGGSYEQYF.

This chain links TRBV7-6 with TRBJ2-5; weak D call: TRBD1 (5 bases). Germline-derived CDR1 and CDR2 are SGHVS and FNYEAQ. Between the trimmed V and J ends, which lost 8 bases and 2 bases, there was a span of 12 bases. The CDR3 length is 13 residues. The CDR3 DNA is TGTGCCAGCGGGGCAAGCGATCAAGAGACCCAGTACTTC. This codes for CASGASDQETQYF.

The chain employs TRBV10-3 and TRBJ1-1; 8 bases map to TRBD1. Germline V CDR1 and CDR2: ENHRY, SYGVKD. This CDR3 has 13 residues. V was pared by 6 bases and J by 1 base, with 1 base of the junction left unmatched. Written as DNA, the CDR3 is TGTGCCATCAGCGGGACAGGGAACACTGAAGCTTTCTTT. This codes for CAISGTGNTEAFF.

The genes are TRBV13 and TRBJ2-3; the D gene is possibly TRBD2 (7 bases). Germline CDR1 reads PRHDT; CDR2 reads FYEKMQ (reference sequence). This CDR3 region has 14 residues. Trimming removed 6 bases from V and 5 bases from J, with 15 bases in between. The CDR3 DNA is TGTGCCAGCAGACCTGGGGGGGCACGAGATACGCAGTATTTT. Translation: CASRPGGARDTQYF.

V gene TRBV11-2 combines with J gene TRBJ2-2; the match to TRBD2 covers 7 bases. Germline CDR1 SGHAT, CDR2 FQNNGV. V shed 5 bases, J shed 2 bases, and the junction held 5 bases outside the gene matches. The CDR3 has 15 residues. CDR3: CASSLGDYNTGELFF. For the CDR3, the DNA is TGTGCCAGCAGCCTAGGGGACTACAACACCGGGGAGCTGTTTTTT.

V gene TRBV29-1 combines with J gene TRBJ2-5; TRBD1 agrees at 8 bases. Germline V gives CDR1 SQVTM, CDR2 ANQGSEA. V dropped 4 bases and J dropped 2; count of bases not matched to a gene: 6. The CDR3 is made up of 14 amino acids. This CDR3 reads CSVVRQGRQETQYF. CDR3 sequence (DNA): TGCAGCGTTGTTCGACAGGGGCGGCAAGAGACCCAGTACTTC.

This chain uses TRBV27 with TRBJ2-2; 7 bases map to TRBD2. CDR1 is MNHEY, CDR2 SMNVEV, per germline (reference sequence). The V segment lost 11 bases and the J segment 5 bases; nucleotides outside the gene matches: 14. CDR3 size: 15 residues. The CDR3 bases are TGTGCCTCCCGGGCGGGGAGGGCCCTTACCGGGGAGCTGTTTTTT. Amino acids: CASRAGRALTGELFF.

The genes are TRBV7-2 and TRBJ2-1, with D possibly matching TRBD2 (6 bases). Germline V gene data show CDR1 as SGHTA and CDR2 as FQGNSA. This CDR3 region has 17 residues. V was trimmed by 4 bases and J by 4 bases, leaving 20 bases between them. CDR3 DNA sequence: TGTGCCAGCAGCTCACTGGGGCGGGGACTGGGGTACAATGAGCAGTTCTTC. This translates into CASSSLGRGLGYNEQFF.

The J gene is TRBJ2-1, the V gene TRBV27, with 12 bases lining up with TRBD2. CDR3 length: 16 amino acids. After removal of 0 bases from V and 10 bases from J, the junction contained 7 bases not matched to a gene. Per germline, CDR1 MNHEY and CDR2 SMNVEV (reference sequence). This chain's CDR3 is CASSLSASGRAYEQFF. The DNA for the CDR3 is TGTGCCAGCAGTTTATCTGCTAGCGGGAGGGCATACGAGCAGTTCTTC.

The rearrangement uses TRBV19 and TRBJ1-4; D gene ambiguous. The CDR3 consists of 15 residues. Trimming removed 5 bases from V and 0 bases from J, with 10 bases in between. Looked up from germline, CDR1 is LNHDA and CDR2 is SQIVND (reference sequence). The CDR3 spells CASSFGLSTNEKLFF. The CDR3 nucleotides read TGTGCCAGTAGTTTCGGACTGTCAACTAATGAAAAACTGTTTTTT.

The chain has TRBV14 and TRBJ1-1; D remains ambiguous. Between the trimmed V and J ends, which lost 4 bases and 1 base, there was a span of 10 bases. Germline CDR1 SGHDN, CDR2 FVKESK. The length of the CDR3 is 14 residues. The CDR3 nucleotides read TGTGCCAGCAGCCTAACCCCAGGGAACACTGAAGCTTTCTTT. As protein: CASSLTPGNTEAFF.

The V call is TRBV2, the J call TRBJ2-7; 8 bases fit TRBD2. Germline lookup yields CDR1 SNHLY and CDR2 FYNNEI. Unmatched junction bases numbered 15, after V lost 5 bases and J lost 3 bases. The length of the CDR3 is 17 residues. Here the CDR3 reads CASSFQREFGSLYEQYF. In DNA form, the CDR3 reads TGTGCCAGCAGTTTCCAGCGGGAGTTTGGGAGCCTCTACGAGCAGTACTTC. Based on the CDR3 plus reference TRBV2 and TRBJ2-7, the full variable domain is EPEVTQTPSHQVTQMGQEVILRCVPISNHLYFYWYRQILGQKVEFLVSFYNNEISEKSEIFDDQFSVERPDGSNFTLKIRSTKLEDSAMYFCASSFQREFGSLYEQYFGPGTRLTVT.

The chain employs TRBV20-1 and TRBJ2-7, with 7 nucleotides matching TRBD2. Germline loops: CDR1 DFQATT, CDR2 SNEGSKA (reference sequence). The CDR3 is made up of 10 amino acids. V gave up 3 bases and J gave up 10 bases; unmatched junction bases: 3. CDR3 bases: TGCAGTGCTAGGGCGGGAGACCAGTACTTC. This sequence encodes CSARAGDQYF.

The chain combines TRBV25-1 with TRBJ2-3; D not certain. V lost 4 bases and J lost 5, with 4 bases in between. Germline CDR1 reads MGHDK; CDR2 reads SYGVNS. The CDR3 consists of 11 residues. CDR3 in DNA: TGTGCCAGCAGTGTCGGAGATACGCAGTATTTT. Encoded protein: CASSVGDTQYF.

The V and J genes are TRBV28 and TRBJ1-5; D is perhaps TRBD1 (6 bases). The CDR3 is 16 residues long. Germline CDR1 MDHEN, CDR2 SYDVKM. Trimming removed 3 bases from V and 4 bases from J, with 16 bases in between. The CDR3 nucleotides read TGTGCCAGCAGTTTTGCCGGGGGGACACCAAATCAGCCCCAGCATTTT. This codes for CASSFAGGTPNQPQHF.

The chain links TRBV28 to TRBJ2-1; 13 bases agree with TRBD2. In germline, CDR1 is MDHEN, CDR2 SYDVKM. The junction had 8 bases not matched to a gene; V was cut back by 6 bases and J by 6 bases. This CDR3 has 16 amino acids. Here the CDR3 DNA reads TGTGCCAGCAGCCAGATCGGGACTAGCGGGATCAATGAGCAGTTCTTC. It codes for CASSQIGTSGINEQFF.